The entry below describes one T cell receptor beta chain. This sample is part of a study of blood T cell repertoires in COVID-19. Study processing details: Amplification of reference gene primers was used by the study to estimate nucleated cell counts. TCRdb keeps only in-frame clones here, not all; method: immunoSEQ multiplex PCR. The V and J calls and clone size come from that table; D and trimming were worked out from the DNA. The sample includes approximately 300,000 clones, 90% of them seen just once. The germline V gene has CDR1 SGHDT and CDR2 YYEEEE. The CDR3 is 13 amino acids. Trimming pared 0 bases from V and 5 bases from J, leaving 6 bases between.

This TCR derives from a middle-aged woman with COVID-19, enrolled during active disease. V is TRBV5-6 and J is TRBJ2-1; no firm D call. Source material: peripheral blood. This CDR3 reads CASSLGYHNEQFF. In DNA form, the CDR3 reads TGTGCCAGCAGCTTGGGCTATCACAATGAGCAGTTCTTC.